This T cell receptor beta chain was captured by sequencing in a study of blood T cell repertoires in COVID-19. Overall study: Whether acute or convalescent, the COVID-19 samples came from the United States, Italy and Spain. PBMCs, B-cell-depleted T cells, or T cells were the source of the cDNA or gDNA that made up the material.

Germline values: CDR1 KGHSH, CDR2 LQKENI. V was pared by 3 bases and J by 3 bases, with 13 bases between. The CDR3 has 15 residues. As handled by the study authors: Counts of nucleated cells, estimated from reference gene primer amplification, were obtained. TCRdb's copy holds only in-frame clones and misses some; the assay was immunoSEQ multiplex PCR. That table gives V, J and clone size, and the DNA gave D and trimming. The data contain about 90,000 clones, approximately 92% of them singletons. The rearrangement links TRBV18 to TRBJ2-3; a weak D match, TRBD1 (7 bases). This TCR came from a woman aged 55 to 70 with active COVID-19. Sequencing was carried out using peripheral blood. CDR3 bases: TGTGCCAGCTCACCCGGCGCAGGGGGGACAGATACGCAGTATTTT. This gives the protein CASSPGAGGTDTQYF.